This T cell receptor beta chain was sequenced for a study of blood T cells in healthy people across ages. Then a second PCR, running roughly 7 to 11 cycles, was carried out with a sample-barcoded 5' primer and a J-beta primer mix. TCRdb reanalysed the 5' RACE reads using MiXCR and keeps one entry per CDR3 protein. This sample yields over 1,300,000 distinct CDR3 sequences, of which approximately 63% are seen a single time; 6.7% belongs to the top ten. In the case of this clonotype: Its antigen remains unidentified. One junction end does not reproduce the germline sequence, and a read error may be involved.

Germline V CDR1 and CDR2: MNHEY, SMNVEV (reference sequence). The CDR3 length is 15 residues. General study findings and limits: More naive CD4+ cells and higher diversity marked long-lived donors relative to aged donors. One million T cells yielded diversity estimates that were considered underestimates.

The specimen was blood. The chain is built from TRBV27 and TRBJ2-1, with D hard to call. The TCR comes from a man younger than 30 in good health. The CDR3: CASSLGSYPYDEQFF. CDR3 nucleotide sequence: TGTGCCAGCAGTTTGGGCTCGTACCCCTACGATGAGCAGTTCTTC.